This T cell receptor beta chain was observed in a study of neurological immune-mediated disorders. Trimming cost V 0 bases and J 7 bases, with 13 bases left between them. CDR1 DFQATT and CDR2 SNEGSKA come from the germline V gene (reference sequence). This CDR3 has 15 residues. Using its own MiXCR run on the 5' RACE reads, TCRdb lists one record per CDR3 protein. Of about 69,000 distinct CDR3 sequences detected, roughly 3.6% appear once; the ten largest clones hold approximately 1.3%. This clonotype was seen at least ten times. V and J are TRBV20-1 and TRBJ1-6; D is undetermined. The sequence came from a man younger than 40 with multiple sclerosis. Sequencing was performed on PBMCs. The CDR3 sequence: CSARDLVAANSPLHF. The CDR3 DNA reads as TGCAGTGCTAGAGATCTTGTGGCAGCAAATTCACCCCTCCACTTT.